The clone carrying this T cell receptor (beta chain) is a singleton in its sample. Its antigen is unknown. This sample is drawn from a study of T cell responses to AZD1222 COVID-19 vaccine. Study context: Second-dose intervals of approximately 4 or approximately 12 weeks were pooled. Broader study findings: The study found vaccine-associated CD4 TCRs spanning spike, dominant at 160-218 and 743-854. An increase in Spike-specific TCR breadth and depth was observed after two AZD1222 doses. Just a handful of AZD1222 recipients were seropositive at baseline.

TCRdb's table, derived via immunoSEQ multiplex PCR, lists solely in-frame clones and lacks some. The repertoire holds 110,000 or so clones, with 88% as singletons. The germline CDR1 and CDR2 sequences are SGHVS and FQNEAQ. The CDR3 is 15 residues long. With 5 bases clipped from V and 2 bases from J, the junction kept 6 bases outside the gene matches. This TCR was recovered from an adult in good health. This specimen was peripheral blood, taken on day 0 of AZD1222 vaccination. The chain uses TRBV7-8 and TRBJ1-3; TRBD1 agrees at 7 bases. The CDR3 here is CASSPWTGTGNTIYF. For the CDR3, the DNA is TGTGCCAGCAGCCCATGGACAGGAACTGGAAACACCATATATTTT.